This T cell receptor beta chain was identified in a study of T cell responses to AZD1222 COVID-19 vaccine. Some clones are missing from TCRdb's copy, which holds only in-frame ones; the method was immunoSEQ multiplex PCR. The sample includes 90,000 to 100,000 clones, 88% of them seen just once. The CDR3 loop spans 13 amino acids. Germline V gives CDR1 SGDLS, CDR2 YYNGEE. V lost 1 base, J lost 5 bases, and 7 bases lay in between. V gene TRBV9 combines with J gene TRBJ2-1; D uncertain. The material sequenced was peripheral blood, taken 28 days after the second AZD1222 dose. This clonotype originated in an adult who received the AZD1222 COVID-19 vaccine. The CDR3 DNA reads TGTGCCAGCAGCGTATACAGCAACAATGAGCAGTTCTTC. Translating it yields CASSVYSNNEQFF.